Listed below are T cell receptor beta chains from one sample, sequenced in a study of T cell responses to AZD1222 COVID-19 vaccine. Method: immunoSEQ multiplex PCR; TCRdb's copy keeps in-frame clones and lacks some. The sample includes roughly 100,000 clones, 88% of them seen just once. Sequences were derived from peripheral blood, sampled on day 0 of AZD1222 vaccination. The receptor source for this set is an adult in good health. The conserved cysteine and the conserved F or W are not part of the CDR3 here.

J | V | CDR3
TRBJ2-7 | TRBV6-5 | ASNRDRGDYEQY
TRBJ1-1 | TRBV6-1 | ASSELVRRNTEAF
TRBJ2-7 | TRBV6-6 | ASSRPTGGTRNSYEQY
TRBJ2-5 | TRBV5-1 | ASSLVGGETQY
TRBJ2-3 | TRBV2 | ASSDSGLRNTQY
TRBJ2-7 | TRBV2 | ASKLSGDLHYEQY
TRBJ1-5 | TRBV7-3 | ASSRDRNQPQH
TRBJ1-5 | TRBV28 | ASTRATGASNQPQH
TRBJ1-1 | TRBV28 | ASSPHLRTEAF
TRBJ2-7 | TRBV19 | ASAKVAGGYEQY
TRBJ2-2 | TRBV27 | ASSFSPTGELF
TRBJ1-5 | TRBV27 | ASRTGRNSNQPQH
TRBJ2-7 | TRBV19 | ASSIGAGTHYEQY
TRBJ1-4 | TRBV4-1 | ASSQDSGGLRGEKLF
TRBJ2-2 | TRBV21-1 | ASSKGMTGELF
TRBJ1-5 | TRBV11-2 | ASSLGRGGNQPQH
TRBJ2-2 | TRBV11-2 | ASSLAGTAGELF
TRBJ1-2 | TRBV28 | ASHGGGKGYT
TRBJ2-1 | TRBV7-9 | ASSRGQLSYNEQF
TRBJ1-1 | TRBV11-2 | ASSLDLSAAARGEAF
TRBJ2-7 | TRBV2 | ASSLKWDEGEQY
TRBJ2-2 | TRBV19 | ASSKNLNTGELF
TRBJ2-5 | TRBV5-8 | ASSLLQVQETQY
TRBJ1-1 | TRBV3-1/TRBV3-2 | ASSHQGLGDTEAF
TRBJ2-3 | TRBV9 | ASSVSTASGTDTQY
TRBJ2-5 | TRBV3-1/TRBV3-2 | ASSQVRLGDETQY
TRBJ1-2 | TRBV12-3/TRBV12-4 | ANSLRTDYGYT